The present T cell receptor beta chain was sequenced within a study of T cell changes during pregnancy in multiple sclerosis. CDR1 is SQVTM, CDR2 ANQGSEA, per germline. The CDR3 spans 16 residues. V lost 5 bases to trimming and J lost 0 bases, with 17 bases between them. Profiling relied on immunoSEQ multiplex PCR, and the TCRdb table lists in-frame clones only, not all of them. This table has just over 35,000 clones, about 92% appearing once. This TCR came from a female donor in good health, enrolled as a control in a pregnancy study. Sample: CD4+ T cells from peripheral blood mononuclear cells, taken after pregnancy. This chain uses TRBV29-1 with TRBJ2-1, with D tentatively TRBD2 (6 bases). CDR3: CSVSTTRRDSYNEQFF. The CDR3 DNA reads TGCAGCGTTTCGACCACCCGGCGGGACTCCTACAATGAGCAGTTCTTC.